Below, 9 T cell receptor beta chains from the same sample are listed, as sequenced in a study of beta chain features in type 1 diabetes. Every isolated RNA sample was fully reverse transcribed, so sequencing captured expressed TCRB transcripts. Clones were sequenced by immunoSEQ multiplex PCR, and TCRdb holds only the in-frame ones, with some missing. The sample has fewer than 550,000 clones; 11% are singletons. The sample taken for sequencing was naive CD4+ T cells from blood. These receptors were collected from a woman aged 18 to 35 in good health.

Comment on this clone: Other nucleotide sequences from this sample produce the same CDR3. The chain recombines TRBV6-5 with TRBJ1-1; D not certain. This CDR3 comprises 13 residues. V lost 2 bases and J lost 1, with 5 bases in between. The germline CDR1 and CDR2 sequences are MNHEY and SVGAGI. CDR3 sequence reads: CASSYRTNTEAFF. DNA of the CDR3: TGTGCCAGCAGTTACCGAACGAACACTGAAGCTTTCTTT.

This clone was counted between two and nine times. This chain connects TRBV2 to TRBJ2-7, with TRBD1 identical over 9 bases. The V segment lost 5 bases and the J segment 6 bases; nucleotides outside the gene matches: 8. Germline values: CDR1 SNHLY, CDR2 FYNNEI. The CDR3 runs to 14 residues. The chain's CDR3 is CASSTGTGFFEQYV. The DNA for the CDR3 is TGTGCCAGCAGTACCGGGACAGGGTTTTTCGAGCAGTACGTC.

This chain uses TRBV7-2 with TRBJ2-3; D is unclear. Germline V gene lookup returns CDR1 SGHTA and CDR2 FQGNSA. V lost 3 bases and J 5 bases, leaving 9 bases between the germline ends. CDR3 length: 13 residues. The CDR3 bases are TGTGCCAGCAGCTTCGCGGAGAAAGATACGCAGTATTTT. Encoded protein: CASSFAEKDTQYF.

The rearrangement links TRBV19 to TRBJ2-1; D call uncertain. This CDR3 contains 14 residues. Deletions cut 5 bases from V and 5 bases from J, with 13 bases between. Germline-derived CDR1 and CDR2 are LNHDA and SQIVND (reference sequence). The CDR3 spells CASSPRQSHNEQFF. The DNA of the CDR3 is TGTGCCAGTAGTCCTCGGCAATCACACAATGAGCAGTTCTTC.

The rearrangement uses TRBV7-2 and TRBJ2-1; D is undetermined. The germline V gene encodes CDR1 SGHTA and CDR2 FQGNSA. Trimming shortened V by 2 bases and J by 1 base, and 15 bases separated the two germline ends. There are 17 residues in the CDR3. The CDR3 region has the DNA TGTGCCAGCAGCTTAATGGTCACGTCATTTTCCTACAATGAGCAGTTCTTC. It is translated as CASSLMVTSFSYNEQFF.

The CDR3 DNA follows: TGTGCCAGCAGCCCCTCTACAGGGGTGGCGGGCGAGCAGTACTTC. Protein product: CASSPSTGVAGEQYF. The rearrangement links TRBV7-2 to TRBJ2-7, with 7 positions matching TRBD1. Trimming took 5 bases from V and 6 from J; bases not matched to a gene: 13. The V gene's germline CDR1 is SGHTA and CDR2 FQGNSA. The CDR3 is 15 amino acids.

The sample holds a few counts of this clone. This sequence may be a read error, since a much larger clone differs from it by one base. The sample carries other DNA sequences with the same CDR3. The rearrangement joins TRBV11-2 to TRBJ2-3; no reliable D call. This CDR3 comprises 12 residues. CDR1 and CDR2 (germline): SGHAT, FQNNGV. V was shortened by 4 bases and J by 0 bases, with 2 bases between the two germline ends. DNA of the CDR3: TGTGCCAGCAGCTCTAGCACAGATACGCAGTATTTT. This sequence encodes CASSSSTDTQYF.

CDR3 region: CASTRSGTKYNEQFF. The CDR3 DNA sequence: TGTGCCAGCACCCGATCCGGGACCAAGTACAATGAGCAGTTCTTC. This chain uses TRBV7-9 with TRBJ2-1; D could derive from TRBD1 or TRBD2 (5 bases each). CDR3 length: 15 amino acids. The germline V gene encodes CDR1 SEHNR and CDR2 FQNEAQ (reference sequence). V was shortened by 7 bases and J by 4 bases, with 17 bases between the two germline ends.

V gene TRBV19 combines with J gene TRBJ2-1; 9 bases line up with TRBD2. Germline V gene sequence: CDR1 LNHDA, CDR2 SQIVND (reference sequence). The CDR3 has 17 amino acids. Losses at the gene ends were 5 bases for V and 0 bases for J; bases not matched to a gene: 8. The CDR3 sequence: CASSSLSGSPSYNEQFF. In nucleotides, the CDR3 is TGTGCCAGTAGTTCCCTTAGCGGGAGCCCCTCCTACAATGAGCAGTTCTTC.